This T cell receptor beta chain was captured in a study of T-cell memory formation after mild COVID-19. Trimming pared 3 bases from V and 0 bases from J, leaving 6 bases between. The CDR3 consists of 14 residues. Per germline, CDR1 SGHTA and CDR2 FQGNSA. TCRdb itself ran the 5' RACE reads through MiXCR, one entry per CDR3 protein. The sample consists of roughly 380,000 distinct CDR3 sequences, around 27% of them appearing once. The TCR comes from an adult woman who had mild COVID-19 (a few samples of this study predate the infection). Cell type and time point are not known. The chain uses TRBV7-2 and TRBJ2-1, with D hard to call. Sequenced input: PBMCs or a T cell subset sorted from them (not recorded which). CDR3 nucleotides: TGTGCCAGCAGCTTTTGGAGCTCCTACAATGAGCAGTTCTTC. Protein sequence: CASSFWSSYNEQFF.